Listed below are T cell receptor beta chains from one sample, sequenced in a study of T cells after somatic rescue of genetic block. Assay used: immunoSEQ multiplex PCR; TCRdb lists only in-frame clones, some missing. The sample yields approximately 14,000 clones, about 72% seen once. Material for sequencing was peripheral blood mononuclear cells (PBMCs). The origin of the receptors is a man in his late teens or twenties. Each CDR3 is given without its conserved first and last residue. Fields, in order: J gene, V gene, CDR3 protein.

j_call: TRBJ1-5; v_call: TRBV19; cdr3_aa: ASSISGVYHQPQH
j_call: TRBJ1-4; v_call: TRBV5-1; cdr3_aa: ASSYTPTNEKLF
j_call: TRBJ2-7; v_call: TRBV28; cdr3_aa: ASSLGAGYEQY
j_call: TRBJ1-2; v_call: TRBV27; cdr3_aa: ASSSRVLGVFNYGYT
j_call: TRBJ1-3; v_call: TRBV9; cdr3_aa: ASSVTPGLQNTIY
j_call: TRBJ1-1; v_call: TRBV5-1; cdr3_aa: ASSHWDRGLKRAF
j_call: TRBJ2-6; v_call: TRBV7-3; cdr3_aa: ASSPGQGAGANVLT
j_call: TRBJ2-1; v_call: TRBV12-2; cdr3_aa: ASRLAGSYFYNEQF
j_call: TRBJ1-1; v_call: TRBV6-5; cdr3_aa: ASSYLRDRVNEAF
j_call: TRBJ2-7; v_call: TRBV19; cdr3_aa: ASSIQGNRVYEQY
j_call: TRBJ2-5; v_call: TRBV28; cdr3_aa: ASSLITTGVETQY
j_call: TRBJ2-7; v_call: TRBV9; cdr3_aa: ASSEGTGPLYEQY
j_call: TRBJ1-4; v_call: TRBV30; cdr3_aa: AWSVQSGFYEKLF
j_call: TRBJ2-6; v_call: TRBV25-1; cdr3_aa: ASSEWEGTSGANVLT
j_call: TRBJ2-3; v_call: TRBV5-8; cdr3_aa: ASSLSGSTDTQY
j_call: TRBJ1-3; v_call: TRBV29-1; cdr3_aa: SFRSPGGNTIY
j_call: TRBJ2-1; v_call: TRBV29-1; cdr3_aa: SVGGSAGNEQF
j_call: TRBJ2-7; v_call: TRBV4-1; cdr3_aa: ASSQAYGTPVTYEQY
j_call: TRBJ1-4; v_call: TRBV10-3; cdr3_aa: ASGQGTNEKLF
j_call: TRBJ2-7; v_call: TRBV6-5; cdr3_aa: ASSPDGEFYEQY
j_call: TRBJ1-5; v_call: TRBV28; cdr3_aa: ASSSPGTGGQPQH
j_call: TRBJ2-3; v_call: TRBV5-1; cdr3_aa: ASSLVTAFTDTQY